The rows below give T cell receptor beta chains drawn from one sample of a study of blood T cell repertoires in COVID-19. Libraries were prepared by immunoSEQ multiplex PCR; TCRdb keeps only in-frame clonotypes and omits some of them. The sample has 70,000 to 100,000 clones, about 89% seen once; the top ten hold roughly 2.5%. Sequenced material: peripheral blood. These receptor sequences come from a man aged 45-65 years with COVID-19, enrolled during active disease. Each CDR3 is given with its conserved first and last residue. The order of the fields is CDR3 protein, CDR3 DNA, V gene, D gene, clone size, J gene. The D gene is left open where the match is weak. Size values are once, few and many counts, or a class for expanded clones, and some rows have none.

CDR3 protein: CASSPPTSGGADTQYF; CDR3 DNA: TGTGCCAGCAGTCCACCGACTAGCGGGGGGGCAGATACGCAGTATTTT; V gene: TRBV6-6; D gene: TRBD2; clone size: NA; J gene: TRBJ2-3
CDR3 protein: CASSFGPSGFYSYEQYF; CDR3 DNA: TGTGCCAGCAGCTTCGGGCCTAGCGGGTTTTACTCCTACGAGCAGTACTTC; V gene: TRBV7-2; D gene: TRBD2; clone size: NA; J gene: TRBJ2-7
CDR3 protein: CATRGRGAYDTEAFF; CDR3 DNA: TGTGCCACCAGGGGGCGGGGGGCTTATGACACTGAAGCTTTCTTT; V gene: TRBV24-1; D gene: NA; clone size: NA; J gene: TRBJ1-1
CDR3 protein: CASSQSLGRGYGYTF; CDR3 DNA: TGTGCCAGCAGCCAAAGTCTTGGCCGCGGCTATGGCTACACCTTC; V gene: TRBV3-1/TRBV3-2; D gene: NA; clone size: NA; J gene: TRBJ1-2
CDR3 protein: CASSLAGRSIYGYTF; CDR3 DNA: TGTGCCAGCAGCTTGGCCGGCAGGTCAATCTATGGCTACACCTTC; V gene: TRBV5-8; D gene: NA; clone size: NA; J gene: TRBJ1-2
CDR3 protein: CSVGDRGPAFF; CDR3 DNA: TGCAGCGTTGGGGACAGGGGCCCAGCTTTCTTT; V gene: TRBV29-1; D gene: TRBD1; clone size: NA; J gene: TRBJ1-1
CDR3 protein: CASSIQGFNQPQHF; CDR3 DNA: TGTGCCAGCTCAATACAGGGCTTCAATCAGCCCCAGCATTTT; V gene: TRBV18; D gene: NA; clone size: once; J gene: TRBJ1-5
CDR3 protein: CASSLGWTGNTEAFF; CDR3 DNA: TGCGCCAGCAGCTTGGGGTGGACAGGGAATACTGAAGCTTTCTTT; V gene: TRBV5-1; D gene: TRBD1; clone size: NA; J gene: TRBJ1-1
CDR3 protein: CASSPPSWNTEAFF; CDR3 DNA: TGCGCCAGCAGCCCCCCGTCCTGGAACACTGAAGCTTTCTTT; V gene: TRBV5-1; D gene: NA; clone size: once; J gene: TRBJ1-1
CDR3 protein: CASSQPGLGTYEQYF; CDR3 DNA: TGTGCCAGCAGCCAACCGGGACTGGGTACCTACGAGCAGTACTTC; V gene: TRBV4-2; D gene: NA; clone size: once; J gene: TRBJ2-7
CDR3 protein: CASSFSGTSSSGNTIYF; CDR3 DNA: TGTGCCAGTAGTTTCTCCGGGACATCTTCTTCTGGAAACACCATATATTTT; V gene: TRBV19; D gene: NA; clone size: NA; J gene: TRBJ1-3
CDR3 protein: CASSQEDRGAGGYTF; CDR3 DNA: TGCGCCAGCAGCCAAGAGGACAGGGGGGCGGGTGGCTACACCTTC; V gene: TRBV4-1; D gene: TRBD1; clone size: NA; J gene: TRBJ1-2
CDR3 protein: CASSLGTAKNTEAFF; CDR3 DNA: TGTGCCAGCAGCTTAGGGACAGCAAAGAACACTGAAGCTTTCTTT; V gene: TRBV13; D gene: NA; clone size: NA; J gene: TRBJ1-1
CDR3 protein: CASSSVGLEAFF; CDR3 DNA: TGTGCCAGCAGTTCGGTGGGGCTTGAAGCTTTCTTT; V gene: TRBV6-5; D gene: NA; clone size: NA; J gene: TRBJ1-1
CDR3 protein: CASRRTGVQPQHF; CDR3 DNA: TGTGCCAGCAGACGGACAGGGGTCCAGCCCCAGCATTTT; V gene: TRBV6-5; D gene: TRBD1; clone size: NA; J gene: TRBJ1-5
CDR3 protein: CASSQDRTGEAFF; CDR3 DNA: TGTGCCAGCAGCCAAGATCGGACAGGAGAAGCTTTCTTT; V gene: TRBV3-1/TRBV3-2; D gene: TRBD1; clone size: NA; J gene: TRBJ1-1
CDR3 protein: CASSYYNPGWVPNQPQHF; CDR3 DNA: TGTGCCAGCAGTTACTATAATCCAGGCTGGGTCCCCAATCAGCCCCAGCATTTT; V gene: TRBV6-9; D gene: NA; clone size: NA; J gene: TRBJ1-5
CDR3 protein: CASSYLRTGGSLYEQYF; CDR3 DNA: TGTGCCAGCAGTTACCTACGGACAGGGGGGTCCCTCTACGAGCAGTACTTC; V gene: TRBV6-2/TRBV6-3; D gene: TRBD1; clone size: NA; J gene: TRBJ2-7
CDR3 protein: CSASRQGYQPQHF; CDR3 DNA: TGCAGTGCTAGTAGGCAGGGCTATCAGCCCCAGCATTTT; V gene: TRBV20-1; D gene: NA; clone size: NA; J gene: TRBJ1-5
CDR3 protein: CASSLSPGVNSFF; CDR3 DNA: TGTGCCAGCAGTTTATCCCCGGGTGTAAATTCCTTCTTT; V gene: TRBV28; D gene: NA; clone size: NA; J gene: TRBJ1-1
CDR3 protein: CASSFVSGNTIYF; CDR3 DNA: TGTGCCAGCAGTTTTGTTTCGGGAAACACCATATATTTT; V gene: TRBV12-3/TRBV12-4; D gene: NA; clone size: NA; J gene: TRBJ1-3
CDR3 protein: CASSVKPGGSTGELFF; CDR3 DNA: TGTGCCAGCAGCGTAAAGCCGGGGGGGAGCACCGGGGAGCTGTTTTTT; V gene: TRBV9; D gene: TRBD2; clone size: NA; J gene: TRBJ2-2
CDR3 protein: CSASTLRGPTYEQYF; CDR3 DNA: TGCAGTGCTAGTACTCTGCGGGGCCCTACCTACGAGCAGTACTTC; V gene: TRBV20-1; D gene: NA; clone size: NA; J gene: TRBJ2-7
CDR3 protein: CASSQDYGTVNYGYTF; CDR3 DNA: TGCGCCAGCAGCCAAGATTATGGGACAGTTAACTATGGCTACACCTTC; V gene: TRBV4-3; D gene: TRBD1; clone size: NA; J gene: TRBJ1-2
CDR3 protein: CASSYSLDRGRGYTF; CDR3 DNA: TGTGCCAGCAGTTACAGTCTGGACAGGGGGCGCGGCTACACCTTC; V gene: TRBV6-5; D gene: TRBD1; clone size: NA; J gene: TRBJ1-2
CDR3 protein: CSVASEYGGSGKAFF; CDR3 DNA: TGCAGCGTCGCCAGCGAGTACGGGGGGAGTGGAAAAGCTTTCTTT; V gene: TRBV29-1; D gene: NA; clone size: NA; J gene: TRBJ1-1
CDR3 protein: CASSPGLAEEQYF; CDR3 DNA: TGTGCCAGTAGTCCCGGACTAGCGGAAGAGCAGTACTTC; V gene: TRBV19; D gene: TRBD2; clone size: NA; J gene: TRBJ2-7
CDR3 protein: CASSERLALSGGGELFF; CDR3 DNA: TGTGCCAGCAGCGAAAGACTAGCTCTTAGTGGGGGCGGGGAGCTGTTTTTT; V gene: TRBV9; D gene: TRBD2; clone size: NA; J gene: TRBJ2-2
CDR3 protein: CASSVEAFSYNEQFF; CDR3 DNA: TGTGCCAGCAGCGTAGAAGCGTTCTCCTACAATGAGCAGTTCTTC; V gene: TRBV9; D gene: NA; clone size: NA; J gene: TRBJ2-1
CDR3 protein: CASSQGSFGTANEKLFF; CDR3 DNA: TGCGCCAGCAGCCAGGGGAGTTTCGGGACAGCTAATGAAAAACTGTTTTTT; V gene: TRBV4-3; D gene: TRBD1; clone size: NA; J gene: TRBJ1-4
CDR3 protein: CASSRAGRYNEQFF; CDR3 DNA: TGTGCCAGTAGTAGAGCGGGGCGGTACAATGAGCAGTTCTTC; V gene: TRBV19; D gene: TRBD2; clone size: once; J gene: TRBJ2-1
CDR3 protein: CASSAMLSRDSYEQYF; CDR3 DNA: TGTGCCAGCAGTGCTATGCTTTCCCGTGACTCCTACGAGCAGTACTTC; V gene: TRBV2; D gene: NA; clone size: NA; J gene: TRBJ2-7
CDR3 protein: CASSQRGLFSDDEQFF; CDR3 DNA: TGCGCCAGCAGCCAAAGAGGACTTTTTAGCGACGATGAGCAGTTCTTC; V gene: TRBV4-1; D gene: NA; clone size: once; J gene: TRBJ2-1
CDR3 protein: CASSYSTPRNSPLHF; CDR3 DNA: TGTGCCAGCAGTTACTCAACGCCCCGGAATTCACCCCTCCACTTT; V gene: TRBV6-5; D gene: NA; clone size: NA; J gene: TRBJ1-6
CDR3 protein: CASSKPGTPDFYGYTF; CDR3 DNA: TGTGCCAGCAGTAAACCCGGGACACCTGATTTCTATGGCTACACCTTC; V gene: TRBV6-4; D gene: NA; clone size: NA; J gene: TRBJ1-2
CDR3 protein: CASSLMGGINYGYTF; CDR3 DNA: TGTGCCAGCAGCCTGATGGGGGGAATCAACTATGGCTACACCTTC; V gene: TRBV5-4; D gene: NA; clone size: NA; J gene: TRBJ1-2
CDR3 protein: CKGLSGTEAFF; CDR3 DNA: TGTAAGGGGTTATCGGGCACTGAAGCTTTCTTT; V gene: TRBV20-1; D gene: NA; clone size: NA; J gene: TRBJ1-1
CDR3 protein: CAWSVGADEKLFF; CDR3 DNA: TGTGCCTGGAGTGTAGGGGCGGATGAAAAACTGTTTTTT; V gene: TRBV30; D gene: NA; clone size: NA; J gene: TRBJ1-4
CDR3 protein: CASSGGTGNGELFF; CDR3 DNA: TGTGCCAGCAGCGGCGGGACAGGGAACGGGGAGCTGTTTTTT; V gene: TRBV5-8; D gene: TRBD1; clone size: NA; J gene: TRBJ2-2